This T cell receptor (beta chain) was retrieved from a study of cytomegalovirus exposure and HLA in healthy donors. Study-wide results and caveats: Another analysis was done later, and it associated approximately 18,000 TCR beta sequences with HLA alleles at 0.05 false discovery rate. In a later analysis, HLA-C alleles had the fewest associated TCRs, DRB1 alleles the most.

60 Vbeta and 13 Jbeta primers were used in PCR. The method was immunoSEQ multiplex PCR; TCRdb's version includes in-frame clones alone and lacks a portion of them. Of tens of thousands of clones in the sample, 55% to 80% were seen once. This clone was observed a few times. Its antigen is undetermined. The CDR3 extends over 17 amino acids. CDR1 and CDR2 from the germline V gene are SEHNR and FQNEAQ (reference sequence). J lost 2 bases, V lost 6 bases, and 15 bases had no gene match. The sequenced sample consisted of PBMCs. The chain employs TRBV7-9 and TRBJ2-7; 8 bases align to TRBD2. The TCR sequence derives from a woman aged 45-59 years in good health and CMV-seronegative. CDR3 sequence (DNA): TGTGCCAGCAGTCCCCCCTTGACTAGCGCGATAACCTACGAGCAGTACTTC. It translates to CASSPPLTSAITYEQYF.